These 26 T cell receptor beta chains originate from one sample sequenced in a study of Ad26.COV2.S vaccination and SARS-CoV-2 variants. Treatment defined: roughly 20 received Ad26.COV2.S at low or high dose, single or two shots; roughly five received placebo; per-sample allocation not given. Collection of samples fell on day 63 after the first vaccine or placebo injection. Here immunoSEQ multiplex PCR was the method, and the copy in TCRdb shows in-frame clones only, minus some. The sample consists of just over 350,000 clones, more than 75% of them appearing once. Sequenced material: peripheral blood, taken in a trial of Ad26.COV2.S vaccine versus placebo. The receptors were gathered from a person aged 18-65 years who received the Ad26.COV2.S COVID-19 vaccine or a placebo.

This sequence joins TRBV7-9 and TRBJ1-2; D remains unclear. This CDR3 is built from 14 residues. The V end was cut by 2 bases, the J end by 1 base, with 8 bases between. CDR1 is SEHNR and CDR2 is FQNEAQ in the germline V gene (reference sequence). Written as DNA, the CDR3 is TGTGCCAGCAGCTTATCGGCCAGTAACTATGGCTACACCTTC. It codes for CASSLSASNYGYTF. The variable domain in full, with the rest retrieved from reference TRBV7-9 and TRBJ1-2, is DTGVSQNPRHKITKRGQNVTFRCDPISEHNRLYWYRQTLGQGPEFLTYFQNEAQLEKSRLLSDRFSAERPKGSFSTLEIQRTEQGDSAMYLCASSLSASNYGYTFGSGTRLTVV.

J is TRBJ2-5 and V is TRBV19, with a tentative D call TRBD2 (7 bases). Germline V gives CDR1 LNHDA, CDR2 SQIVND (reference sequence). This CDR3 comprises 15 residues. V shed 4 bases and J shed 4 bases, with 16 bases lying between them. CDR3 DNA sequence: TGTGCCAGTAGTAACCCTGGGGGGGGCCCAGAGACCCAGTACTTC. This sequence encodes CASSNPGGGPETQYF.

The chain is built from TRBV5-6 and TRBJ2-5; D remains unclear. This CDR3 spans 14 amino acids. The V end was cut by 1 base, the J end by 7 bases, with 14 bases between. In germline, CDR1 is SGHDT, CDR2 YYEEEE. This CDR3 is CASSLRTPGPTQYF. For the CDR3, the DNA is TGTGCCAGCAGCTTGAGAACCCCTGGGCCGACCCAGTACTTC.

The CDR3 loop reads CATQRGASTEAFF. CDR3 DNA sequence: TGTGCCACCCAAAGGGGGGCGAGCACTGAAGCTTTCTTT. This chain joins TRBV6-5 and TRBJ1-1; D perhaps matches TRBD1 (6 bases). V was clipped by 10 bases and J by 4 bases, with 16 bases between them. Germline lookup yields CDR1 MNHEY and CDR2 SVGAGI. This CDR3 region has 13 residues.

CDR3 residues: CAWSRWQINQPQHF. The DNA of the CDR3 is TGTGCCTGGAGTCGGTGGCAGATCAATCAGCCCCAGCATTTT. The rearrangement links TRBV30 to TRBJ1-5, with no clear D. CDR1 is GTSNPN, CDR2 SVGIG, per germline (reference sequence). This CDR3 contains 14 residues. Trimming pared 2 bases from V and 3 bases from J, leaving 11 bases between. Supplemented by reference TRBV30 and TRBJ1-5, the full variable domain reads SQTIHQWPATLVQPVGSPLSLECTVEGTSNPNLYWYRQAAGRGLQLLFYSVGIGQISSEVPQNLSASRPQDRQFILSSKKLLLSDSGFYLCAWSRWQINQPQHFGDGTRLSIL.

The chain joins TRBV27 to TRBJ1-5, with unresolved D. V gave up 1 base and J gave up 3 bases, with 13 bases separating them. The CDR3 is 16 residues long. CDR1 MNHEY and CDR2 SMNVEV come from the germline V gene (reference sequence). The CDR3, as DNA: TGTGCCAGCAGTTTATATGCCAGACTCCCCAATCAGCCCCAGCATTTT. It encodes CASSLYARLPNQPQHF.

The chain uses TRBV28 and TRBJ2-7; 7 nucleotides match TRBD1. The V segment lost 5 bases and the J segment 4 bases; nucleotides outside the gene matches: 14. The CDR3 is made up of 16 amino acids. The germline V gene encodes CDR1 MDHEN and CDR2 SYDVKM. DNA of the CDR3: TGTGCCAGCAGTCCTCTCCGACAGGGTAGGGCTTACGAGCAGTACTTC. It encodes CASSPLRQGRAYEQYF.

This chain links TRBV30 with TRBJ1-2; tentative D call: TRBD1 (5 bases). V lost 1 base to trimming and J lost 8 bases, with 14 bases between them. The CDR3 covers 13 residues. The germline V gene encodes CDR1 GTSNPN and CDR2 SVGIG (reference sequence). CDR3 in amino acids: CAWSAGWGGGYTF. CDR3 bases: TGTGCCTGGAGTGCAGGTTGGGGGGGAGGCTACACCTTC.

V and J are TRBV25-1 and TRBJ2-2; D remains unclear. The CDR3 is 16 amino acids. CDR1 and CDR2 (germline): MGHDK, SYGVNS. V lost 8 bases, J lost 4 bases, and 20 bases lay in between. As DNA, the CDR3 is TGTGCCAGCGGCAGCCCATCGCCAGGATCCACCGGGGAGCTGTTTTTT. Its translation: CASGSPSPGSTGELFF.

The chain combines TRBV4-1 with TRBJ2-5; 7 bases agree with TRBD1. The CDR3 runs to 13 residues. V dropped 5 bases and J dropped 7; count of bases not matched to a gene: 7. The germline V gene encodes CDR1 MGHRA and CDR2 YSYEKL. The CDR3 reads CASSTRQGRTQYF. CDR3 nucleotides: TGCGCCAGCAGCACCCGACAGGGAAGGACCCAGTACTTC.

The chain has TRBV2 and TRBJ2-3, with 15 bases lining up with TRBD2. The ends lost 6 bases at V and 4 bases at J; junction bases unmatched: 8. The germline CDR1 and CDR2 sequences are SNHLY and FYNNEI. The CDR3 is 17 amino acids. DNA for the CDR3: TGTGCCAGCAGACCTGGACTAGCGGGGGGGCCTGCAGATACGCAGTATTTT. It yields the protein CASRPGLAGGPADTQYF.

The chain employs TRBV5-5 and TRBJ1-2, with D perhaps matching TRBD1 (6 bases). CDR3 length: 14 residues. Trimming removed 0 bases from V and 6 bases from J, with 12 bases in between. Germline lookup yields CDR1 SGHKS and CDR2 YYEKEE (reference sequence). The CDR3 region is CASSLGSKGDGYTF. The CDR3 nucleotides read TGTGCCAGCAGCTTGGGTTCTAAGGGGGATGGCTACACCTTC.

The V call is TRBV5-8, the J call TRBJ2-5, with D uncertain. The CDR3 consists of 15 residues. Trimming stripped 0 bases from V and 1 base from J, with 10 bases between. CDR1 is SGHTS and CDR2 is YDEGEE in the germline V gene. The CDR3 is CASSLARTAQETQYF. The CDR3 coding sequence is TGTGCCAGCAGCTTGGCGCGGACGGCCCAAGAGACCCAGTACTTC.

About this clone itself: Other nucleotide sequences from this sample produce the same CDR3. V and J are TRBV27 and TRBJ2-1; 7 bases are a match to TRBD1. CDR1 is MNHEY, CDR2 SMNVEV, per germline (reference sequence). This CDR3 is built from 14 residues. Trimming at V came to 5 bases and at J to 4 bases, leaving 5 bases not matched to a gene. Here the CDR3 reads CASSLGTDYNEQFF. CDR3 nucleotide sequence: TGTGCCAGCAGTCTGGGGACAGATTACAATGAGCAGTTCTTC.

This chain links TRBV19 with TRBJ2-7; no reliable D call. The CDR3 is made up of 14 amino acids. Germline V gene data show CDR1 as LNHDA and CDR2 as SQIVND (reference sequence). The V end was cut by 5 bases, the J end by 2 bases, with 13 bases between. The CDR3 is CASSVGDTAYEQYF. The CDR3 DNA reads as TGTGCCAGTAGTGTTGGCGACACTGCCTACGAGCAGTACTTC. The full variable domain, rest sourced from reference TRBV19 and TRBJ2-7, is DGGITQSPKYLFRKEGQNVTLSCEQNLNHDAMYWYRQDPGQGLRLIYYSQIVNDFQKGDIAEGYSVSREKKESFPLTVTSAQKNPTAFYLCASSVGDTAYEQYFGPGTRLTVT.

The chain carries TRBV9 and TRBJ2-1, with a tentative D call TRBD1 (6 bases). The V and J ends lost 1 base and 8 bases respectively, with 16 bases between them. CDR3 length equals 15 residues. The V gene's germline CDR1 is SGDLS and CDR2 YYNGEE. The CDR3 reads CASSVTGSGIHEQFF. The CDR3 DNA reads as TGTGCCAGCAGCGTAACAGGGTCGGGTATCCATGAGCAGTTCTTC.

The CDR3 reads CASSYRTSGVSSYNEQFF. The CDR3 coding sequence is TGTGCCAGCAGTTACCGGACTAGCGGGGTCAGCTCCTACAATGAGCAGTTCTTC. V gene TRBV6-2 or TRBV6-3 combines with J gene TRBJ2-1; 12 bases align to TRBD2. Germline CDR1 and CDR2: MNHEY and SVGEGT. Trimming took 2 bases from V and 0 from J; bases not matched to a gene: 5. The CDR3 totals 18 residues.

The gene calls are TRBV9 and TRBJ2-3; 8 bases line up with TRBD2. CDR1 and CDR2 (germline): SGDLS, YYNGEE. This CDR3 spans 15 amino acids. V shed 2 bases and J 6 bases; nucleotides not matched to a gene: 8. The CDR3 loop reads CASSVSGTSLDTQYF. DNA for the CDR3: TGTGCCAGCAGCGTCTCAGGGACTAGTTTGGATACGCAGTATTTT.

V and J are TRBV6-2 or TRBV6-3 and TRBJ1-5; maybe TRBD1 (5 bases). The CDR3 loop spans 18 amino acids. Between the trimmed V and J ends, which lost 0 bases and 10 bases, there was a span of 25 bases. Germline assignment: CDR1 MNHEY and CDR2 SVGEGT. DNA for the CDR3: TGTGCCAGCAGTTACTCCGGTGAGGGCGGGGGATCAATCAGCCCCCAGCATTTT. Translating it yields CASSYSGEGGGSISPQHF.

J is TRBJ2-1 and V is TRBV12-3 or TRBV12-4; no definite D call. The CDR3 has 10 residues. The V and J ends lost 5 bases and 12 bases respectively, with 8 bases between them. DNA of the CDR3: TGTGCCAGCAGTGGGCAATGGCAGTTCTTC. This translates into CASSGQWQFF.

The chain joins TRBV28 to TRBJ1-5; D not resolved. The CDR3 has 14 amino acids. Trimming cost V 8 bases and J 4 bases, with 15 bases left between them. Germline V gene data show CDR1 as MDHEN and CDR2 as SYDVKM. The CDR3 spells CASVSRARNQPQHF. In nucleotides, the CDR3 is TGTGCCAGCGTTTCGAGGGCACGGAATCAGCCCCAGCATTTT.

The chain carries TRBV27 and TRBJ2-7; 8 bases align to TRBD2. Germline V CDR1 and CDR2: MNHEY, SMNVEV (reference sequence). Unmatched junction bases numbered 8, after V lost 4 bases and J lost 3 bases. The CDR3 covers 15 residues. In nucleotides, the CDR3 is TGTGCCAGCAGTTCCTACCGGGGGGGATACTACGAGCAGTACTTC. It codes for CASSSYRGGYYEQYF.

The chain carries TRBV7-2 and TRBJ2-1; TRBD2 matches 13 bases. Trimming at V came to 0 bases and at J to 9 bases, leaving 11 bases not matched to a gene. Germline V gene sequence: CDR1 SGHTA, CDR2 FQGNSA. This CDR3 has 18 residues. The CDR3 spells CASSLALGLAGARGEQFF. The CDR3 DNA follows: TGTGCCAGCAGCTTAGCGCTTGGACTAGCGGGAGCTCGGGGTGAGCAGTTCTTC.

V and J are TRBV30 and TRBJ2-3, with 9 bases aligning to TRBD2. J was trimmed by 2 bases and V by 3 bases; bases with no gene match: 6. The CDR3 covers 15 residues. Germline V gene lookup returns CDR1 GTSNPN and CDR2 SVGIG (reference sequence). The CDR3 coding sequence is TGTGCCTGGAGGCGGGGGGGCGGGGACACAGATACGCAGTATTTT. Protein product: CAWRRGGGDTDTQYF.

The chain carries TRBV28 and TRBJ2-7; 13 bases align to TRBD2. Germline CDR1 MDHEN, CDR2 SYDVKM. The V gene end was trimmed by 5 bases and the J gene end by 7 bases; junction bases not matched to a gene: 8. This CDR3 has 15 amino acids. In nucleotides, the CDR3 is TGTGCCAGCAGTCTGACTAGCGGGGGGAGTAGGGAGCAGTACTTC. This encodes CASSLTSGGSREQYF.

The chain links TRBV20-1 to TRBJ2-7; D perhaps matches TRBD1 (6 bases). This CDR3 has 14 residues. Germline-derived CDR1 and CDR2 are DFQATT and SNEGSKA (reference sequence). Trimming pared 4 bases from V and 4 bases from J, leaving 17 bases between. The CDR3 sequence is CSATDRDTTYEQYF. CDR3 nucleotide sequence: TGCAGTGCTACTGACCGGGACACAACGTACGAGCAGTACTTC.